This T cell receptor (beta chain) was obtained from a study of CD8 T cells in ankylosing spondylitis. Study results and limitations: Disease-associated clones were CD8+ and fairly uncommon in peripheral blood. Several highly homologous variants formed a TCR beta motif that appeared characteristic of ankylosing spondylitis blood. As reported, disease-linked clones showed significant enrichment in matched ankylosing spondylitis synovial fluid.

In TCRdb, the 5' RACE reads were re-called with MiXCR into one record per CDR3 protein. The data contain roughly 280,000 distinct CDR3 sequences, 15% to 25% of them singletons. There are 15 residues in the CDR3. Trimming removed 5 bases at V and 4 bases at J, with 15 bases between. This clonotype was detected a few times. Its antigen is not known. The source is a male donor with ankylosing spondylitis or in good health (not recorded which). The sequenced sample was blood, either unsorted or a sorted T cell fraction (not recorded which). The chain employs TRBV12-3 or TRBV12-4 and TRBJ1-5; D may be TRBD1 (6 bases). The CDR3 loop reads CASSAPGAVNQPQHF. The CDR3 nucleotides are TGTGCCAGCAGTGCCCCGGGGGCAGTGAATCAGCCCCAGCATTTT.